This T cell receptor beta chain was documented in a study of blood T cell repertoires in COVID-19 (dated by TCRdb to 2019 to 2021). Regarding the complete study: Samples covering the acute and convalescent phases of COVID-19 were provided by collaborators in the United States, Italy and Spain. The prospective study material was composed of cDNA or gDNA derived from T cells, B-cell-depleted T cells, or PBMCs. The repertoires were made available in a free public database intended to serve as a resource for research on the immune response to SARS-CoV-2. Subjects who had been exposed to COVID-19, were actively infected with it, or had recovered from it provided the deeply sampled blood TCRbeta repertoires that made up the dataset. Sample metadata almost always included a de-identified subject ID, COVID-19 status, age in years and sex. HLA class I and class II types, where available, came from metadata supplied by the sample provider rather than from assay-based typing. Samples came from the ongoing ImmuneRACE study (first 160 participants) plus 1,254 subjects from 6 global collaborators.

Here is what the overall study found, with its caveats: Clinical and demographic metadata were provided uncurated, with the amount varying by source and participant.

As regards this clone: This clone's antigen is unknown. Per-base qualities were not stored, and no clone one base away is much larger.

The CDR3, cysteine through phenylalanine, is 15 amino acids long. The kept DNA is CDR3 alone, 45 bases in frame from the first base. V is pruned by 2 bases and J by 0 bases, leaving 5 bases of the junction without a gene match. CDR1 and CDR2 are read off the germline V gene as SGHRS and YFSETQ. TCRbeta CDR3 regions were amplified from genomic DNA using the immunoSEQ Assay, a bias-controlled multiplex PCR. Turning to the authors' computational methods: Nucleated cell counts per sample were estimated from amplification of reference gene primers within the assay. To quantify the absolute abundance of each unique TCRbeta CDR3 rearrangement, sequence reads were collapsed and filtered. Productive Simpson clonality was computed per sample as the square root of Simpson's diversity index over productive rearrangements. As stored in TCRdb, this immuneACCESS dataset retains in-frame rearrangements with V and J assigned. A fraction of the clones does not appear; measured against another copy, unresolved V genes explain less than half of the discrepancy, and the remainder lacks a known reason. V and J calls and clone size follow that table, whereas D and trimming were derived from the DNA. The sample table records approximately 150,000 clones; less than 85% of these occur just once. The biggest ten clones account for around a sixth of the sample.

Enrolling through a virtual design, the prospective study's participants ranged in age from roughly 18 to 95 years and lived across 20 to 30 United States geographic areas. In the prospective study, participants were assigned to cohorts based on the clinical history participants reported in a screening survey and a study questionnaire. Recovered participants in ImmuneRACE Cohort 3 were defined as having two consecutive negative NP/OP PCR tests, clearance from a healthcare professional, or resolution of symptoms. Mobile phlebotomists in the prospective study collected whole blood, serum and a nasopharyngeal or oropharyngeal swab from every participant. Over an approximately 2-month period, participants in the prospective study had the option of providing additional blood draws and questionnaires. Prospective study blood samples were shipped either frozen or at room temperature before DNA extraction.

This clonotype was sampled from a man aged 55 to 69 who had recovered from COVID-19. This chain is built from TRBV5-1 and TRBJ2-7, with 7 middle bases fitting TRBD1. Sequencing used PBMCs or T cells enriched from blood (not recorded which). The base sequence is TGCGCCAGCAGCTTCGGGACAGCTCACTCCTACGAGCAGTACTTC. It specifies CASSFGTAHSYEQYF.